The 25 T cell receptor beta chains below all came from one sample that was sequenced in a study of identifying expanded T cells in peripheral blood. Sequencing used immunoSEQ multiplex PCR; TCRdb keeps in-frame clones, though not all of them. Among 75,000 to 95,000 clones listed, approximately 90% were seen once. The sample consisted of blood. These receptors all stem from a person aged 18 to 69 in good health.

J is TRBJ1-3 and V is TRBV5-4; D is uncertain. Germline V gene data show CDR1 as SGHNT and CDR2 as YYREEE (reference sequence). V was cut by 4 bases and J by 0 bases, with 14 bases left in between. This CDR3 has 16 residues. CDR3 residues: CASSPPPGFSGNTIYF. CDR3 nucleotides: TGTGCCAGCAGCCCCCCGCCGGGATTCTCTGGAAACACCATATATTTT.

Written as DNA, the CDR3 is TGTGCCAGCAGCTTAGAGGGCAGGAGTTCTAACTATGGCTACACCTTC. This translates into CASSLEGRSSNYGYTF. The genes are TRBV11-3 and TRBJ1-2; unclear D gene. This CDR3 spans 16 amino acids. Trimming removed 0 bases at V and 0 bases at J, with 11 bases between. Germline V lookup: CDR1 SGHNT, CDR2 YENEEA.

V usage is TRBV4-1 and J usage is TRBJ1-1; TRBD1 is a possible D gene (5 bases). The germline V gene has CDR1 MGHRA and CDR2 YSYEKL. Between the trimmed V and J ends, which lost 8 bases and 3 bases, there was a span of 19 bases. This CDR3 has 15 amino acids. DNA of the CDR3: TGCGCCAGCTCCCGAGGGACCGACGGGTACACTGAAGCTTTCTTT. Residues: CASSRGTDGYTEAFF.

In its sample, this clone was seen once. V is TRBV6-6 and J is TRBJ2-3, with a possible D match to TRBD2 (6 bases). V was clipped by 6 bases and J by 4 bases, with 11 bases between them. Germline V gene lookup returns CDR1 MNHNY and CDR2 SVGAGI (reference sequence). The CDR3 sequence is 13 residues long. The CDR3 loop reads CASSKGEADTQYF. CDR3 sequence (DNA): TGTGCCAGCAGCAAAGGGGAGGCAGATACGCAGTATTTT.

This clone has a handful of counts. The CDR3 loop is CASSSLGGELFF. In DNA form, the CDR3 reads TGCGCCAGCAGCTCGTTGGGCGGGGAGCTGTTTTTT. This chain uses TRBV5-1 with TRBJ2-2; D is ambiguous. The CDR3 length is 12 residues. V was shortened by 3 bases and J by 7 bases, with 7 bases between the two germline ends. The germline V gene has CDR1 SGHRS and CDR2 YFSETQ.

The rearrangement joins TRBV18 to TRBJ2-7; tentative D call: TRBD1 (6 bases). Trimming stripped 4 bases from V and 3 bases from J, with 16 bases between. Germline values: CDR1 KGHSH, CDR2 LQKENI. The CDR3 length is 15 residues. CDR3: CASSQPGQGDYEQYF. The DNA for the CDR3 is TGTGCCAGCTCACAACCGGGACAAGGAGACTACGAGCAGTACTTC.

This chain connects TRBV7-9 to TRBJ2-7; 8 bases map to TRBD2. The CDR3 consists of 15 residues. After removal of 4 bases from V and 4 bases from J, the junction contained 9 bases not matched to a gene. Germline CDR1 and CDR2: SEHNR and FQNEAQ (reference sequence). CDR3 residues: CASSSRLAQVYEQYF. The CDR3 bases are TGTGCCAGCAGCTCCCGACTAGCGCAAGTATACGAGCAGTACTTC.

This sequence joins TRBV2 and TRBJ1-6; possibly TRBD1 for D (5 bases). The V gene's germline CDR1 is SNHLY and CDR2 FYNNEI. The CDR3 sequence is 15 residues long. The germline V and J ends were trimmed by 6 bases and 7 bases, with 16 bases remaining between them. In DNA, the CDR3 is TGTGCCAGCAGGGCGACAGAGCTTGTCAATTCACCCCTCCACTTT. Its translation is CASRATELVNSPLHF.

CDR3 sequence (DNA): TGTGCCAGCAGCTCTAGCGGGGGGCTTTCCTACGAGCAGTACTTC. Encoded protein: CASSSSGGLSYEQYF. J is TRBJ2-7 and V is TRBV7-3; 11 nucleotides align to TRBD2. The trim removed 4 bases at V and 1 base at J, leaving 3 bases unmatched. This CDR3 comprises 15 residues. Germline CDR1 SGHTA, CDR2 FQGTGA.

This clone was detected only once. The gene calls are TRBV30 and TRBJ1-6; TRBD1 agrees at 11 bases. Germline trimming cut 5 bases from V and 7 bases from J; bases unmatched to any gene: 4. The germline V gene encodes CDR1 GTSNPN and CDR2 SVGIG (reference sequence). There are 14 residues in the CDR3. The CDR3 nucleotides are TGTGCCTGGGGATGGGACAGGGGGAATTCACCCCTCCACTTT. As protein: CAWGWDRGNSPLHF.

This chain uses TRBV5-4 with TRBJ1-1; the D is unclear. The V and J ends lost 3 bases and 1 base respectively, with 13 bases between them. The CDR3 has 15 amino acids. Germline CDR1 SGHNT, CDR2 YYREEE (reference sequence). CDR3 DNA sequence: TGTGCCAGCAGCTCCCGGAACGGGCCGAACACTGAAGCTTTCTTT. This gives the protein CASSSRNGPNTEAFF. Full variable domain (remainder filled in from reference TRBV5-4 and TRBJ1-1): ETGVTQSPTHLIKTRGQQVTLRCSSQSGHNTVSWYQQALGQGPQFIFQYYREEENGRGNFPPRFSGLQFPNYSSELNVNALELDDSALYLCASSSRNGPNTEAFFGQGTRLTVV.

V is TRBV7-2 and J is TRBJ2-1; D is perhaps TRBD2 (6 bases). V lost 3 bases and J 3 bases, leaving 15 bases between the germline ends. CDR1 and CDR2 (germline): SGHTA, FQGNSA. The CDR3 runs 16 residues. The CDR3 protein is CASSLDLARRYNEQFF. As DNA, the CDR3 is TGTGCCAGCAGCTTGGACCTAGCGAGACGCTACAATGAGCAGTTCTTC.

This clone came up a few times. The chain recombines TRBV29-1 with TRBJ2-5; D remains ambiguous. The CDR3 spans 15 residues. V lost 3 bases, J lost 5 bases, and 19 bases lay in between. CDR1 and CDR2 (germline): SQVTM, ANQGSEA. CDR3 sequence (DNA): TGCAGCGTTGACCCACACGCAGTGCGGTCGGAGACCCAGTACTTC. As protein: CSVDPHAVRSETQYF. Using reference TRBV29-1 and TRBJ2-5 for the parts outside the CDR3, the full variable domain is SAVISQKPSRDICQRGTSLTIQCQVDSQVTMMFWYRQQPGQSLTLIATANQGSEATYESGFVIDKFPISRPNLTFSTLTVSNMSPEDSSIYLCSVDPHAVRSETQYFGPGTRLLVL.

In DNA, the CDR3 is TGTGCCAGCTCACCCAGGGGGTCCTACGAGCAGTACTTC. It translates to CASSPRGSYEQYF. This sequence joins TRBV18 and TRBJ2-7; TRBD1 matches at 7 bases. There are 13 residues in the CDR3. J was trimmed by 1 base and V by 3 bases; bases with no gene match: 0. Germline loops: CDR1 KGHSH, CDR2 LQKENI. The entire variable domain, with the rest obtained from reference TRBV18 and TRBJ2-7, is as follows: NAGVMQNPRHLVRRRGQEARLRCSPMKGHSHVYWYRQLPEEGLKFMVYLQKENIIDESGMPKERFSAEFPKEGPSILRIQQVVRGDSAAYFCASSPRGSYEQYFGPGTRLTVT.

The chain's CDR3 is CASRRRTDNYGYTF. The CDR3, as DNA: TGCGCCAGCAGGCGAAGGACAGATAACTATGGCTACACCTTC. V gene TRBV5-1 combines with J gene TRBJ1-2, with a tentative D call TRBD1 (6 bases). The CDR3 contains 14 residues. V gave up 5 bases and J gave up 1 base, with 12 bases separating them. CDR1 SGHRS and CDR2 YFSETQ come from the germline V gene.

About this clone itself: Other DNA sequences in this sample translate to the same CDR3. V gene TRBV2 combines with J gene TRBJ1-5; D is possibly TRBD1 (5 bases). The CDR3 spans 14 residues. From germline, CDR1 is SNHLY and CDR2 FYNNEI. V gave up 3 bases and J gave up 1 base, with 7 bases separating them. CDR3 sequence: CASSDRASNQPQHF. The CDR3 DNA follows: TGTGCCAGCAGTGACAGGGCGAGCAATCAGCCCCAGCATTTT.

The chain uses TRBV27 and TRBJ2-2; 8 bases line up with TRBD1. The CDR3 runs to 20 residues. Germline V CDR1 and CDR2: MNHEY, SMNVEV (reference sequence). V trimming: 1 base; J trimming: 0 bases; junction bases outside the gene matches: 13. The CDR3 bases are TGTGCCAGCAGTTTATGGCCCCCGGGACAGGACCTCGCGAACACCGGGGAGCTGTTTTTT. Protein sequence: CASSLWPPGQDLANTGELFF.

This chain uses TRBV6-4 with TRBJ2-1; 10 positions match TRBD2. With 3 bases clipped from V and 7 bases from J, the junction kept 6 bases outside the gene matches. The CDR3 is 15 residues long. Looked up from germline, CDR1 is MRHNA and CDR2 is SNTAGT. The CDR3 here is CASSEEAGGPNEQFF. In DNA form, the CDR3 reads TGTGCCAGCAGTGAAGAAGCGGGGGGGCCAAATGAGCAGTTCTTC.

The chain joins TRBV10-2 to TRBJ2-6; D gene unclear. Deletions cut 6 bases from V and 6 bases from J, with 12 bases between. Germline V gene data show CDR1 as WSHSY and CDR2 as SAAADI. This CDR3 contains 14 residues. In DNA, the CDR3 is TGCGCCAGCAGAGTTGGGGTTGTGGCCAACGTCCTGACTTTC. Its translation is CASRVGVVANVLTF.

The table lists this clone with a few counts. J is TRBJ1-2 and V is TRBV9, with D possibly being TRBD1 (5 bases). The CDR3 is 17 residues long. CDR1 and CDR2 (germline): SGDLS, YYNGEE. V was clipped by 3 bases and J by 0 bases, with 18 bases between them. CDR3 sequence reads: CASSDSDRYESNYGYTF. The CDR3 DNA reads as TGTGCCAGCAGCGACTCCGACAGATACGAATCTAACTATGGCTACACCTTC. The whole variable domain, filled in from reference TRBV9 and TRBJ1-2, reads DSGVTQTPKHLITATGQRVTLRCSPRSGDLSVYWYQQSLDQGLQFLIQYYNGEERAKGNILERFSAQQFPDLHSELNLSSLELGDSALYFCASSDSDRYESNYGYTFGSGTRLTVV.

This sequence joins TRBV29-1 and TRBJ2-3; D might be TRBD2 (6 bases). The CDR3 runs 14 residues. Trimming cost V 4 bases and J 0 bases, with 11 bases left between them. Germline V gene sequence: CDR1 SQVTM, CDR2 ANQGSEA. Here the CDR3 reads CSVGEAISTDTQYF. Here the CDR3 DNA reads TGCAGCGTTGGGGAGGCGATTAGCACAGATACGCAGTATTTT.

The chain employs TRBV6-4 and TRBJ1-2; TRBD1 matches 7 bases. The length of the CDR3 is 14 residues. Germline V lookup: CDR1 MRHNA, CDR2 SNTAGT. With V trimmed by 4 bases and J by 4 bases, 6 bases remained unmatched. CDR3 protein: CASSAEGAGYGYTF. Here the CDR3 DNA reads TGTGCCAGCAGTGCTGAGGGGGCGGGCTATGGCTACACCTTC.

With regard to this clone: The same CDR3 is also encoded by other DNA sequences in this sample. This CDR3 reads CASSLQTGGSPGELFF. The CDR3 DNA reads as TGTGCCAGCAGCCTCCAGACAGGGGGCTCCCCCGGGGAGCTGTTTTTT. The chain employs TRBV7-9 and TRBJ2-2; 10 bases map to TRBD1. Germline CDR1 SEHNR, CDR2 FQNEAQ (reference sequence). Trimming removed 5 bases from V and 6 bases from J; junction bases left unmatched: 9. This CDR3 contains 16 residues.

The chain uses TRBV7-8 and TRBJ1-2; D perhaps matches TRBD1 (5 bases). Per germline, CDR1 SGHVS and CDR2 FQNEAQ. This CDR3 comprises 14 residues. The V and J ends lost 5 bases and 2 bases respectively, with 12 bases between them. CDR3 residues: CASSQSEGNYGYTF. In nucleotides, the CDR3 is TGTGCCAGCAGCCAGAGCGAGGGGAACTATGGCTACACCTTC.

This chain connects TRBV19 to TRBJ1-5, with D perhaps matching TRBD1 (5 bases). The CDR3 has 14 residues. Between the trimmed V and J ends, which lost 7 bases and 0 bases, there was a span of 10 bases. CDR1 is LNHDA and CDR2 is SQIVND in the germline V gene (reference sequence). The CDR3 region is CASTLQGSNQPQHF. The CDR3 coding sequence is TGTGCCAGTACCCTCCAGGGTAGCAATCAGCCCCAGCATTTT.